This T cell receptor (beta chain) was identified in a study of blood T cell repertoires in COVID-19. Per the study methods: Estimation of nucleated cell counts relied on the amplification of reference gene primers. Here immunoSEQ multiplex PCR was the method, and the copy in TCRdb shows in-frame clones only, minus some. V and J calls plus clone size are reproduced from that table; the DNA served to infer D and trimming. The table has a few hundred thousand clones, roughly 77% seen once; the top ten hold around a tenth. This CDR3 has 13 amino acids. Germline CDR1 SEHNR, CDR2 FQNEAQ (reference sequence). V dropped 5 bases and J dropped 5; count of bases not matched to a gene: 5.

The chain carries TRBV7-9 and TRBJ1-1, with TRBD1 identical over 7 bases. The origin of this receptor is a middle-aged man who had recovered from COVID-19. Sequenced: PBMCs or T cells enriched from blood (not recorded which). This CDR3 reads CASSPKGATEAFF. The CDR3, as DNA: TGTGCCAGCAGCCCAAAGGGGGCTACTGAAGCTTTCTTT.